This T cell receptor beta chain was profiled in a study of brain T cells in children with intractable seizures. Profiled with immunoSEQ multiplex PCR; TCRdb holds only in-frame clones, not every one. Among about 340,000 clones, over 90% were seen once, and the ten largest hold around 6%. Noted time point: blood from clinic visit 5 months post-surgery; TSC patient then seizure free. The sequenced cases were selected for having the highest brain T cell transcript signatures. Patients received at least one anti-epileptic drug before surgery. This CDR3 is 13 amino acids long. Germline lookup yields CDR1 SQVTM and CDR2 ANQGSEA. V shed 7 bases and J 7 bases; nucleotides not matched to a gene: 11. This clone appeared once. Its matching antigen is unknown. Study-wide points: Clones missing pre-surgery may reflect undersampling of that blood sample. HCMV serostatus was not known, and viral specificity came from CDR3 similarity only.

The sequenced sample was peripheral blood, obtained roughly 5 months after surgery. This receptor was identified in a boy under two years old with tuberous sclerosis and intractable seizures. The genes are TRBV29-1 and TRBJ1-1; 8 bases align to TRBD1. This chain's CDR3 is CSGNRGNLLEAFF. Written as DNA, the CDR3 is TGCAGCGGGAACAGGGGGAATCTCCTTGAAGCTTTCTTT.